The entry below gives a single TCR beta chain sequence along with its context. Its antigen is unidentified. The sample originates from a study of cytomegalovirus exposure and HLA in healthy donors. Participants comprised healthy donors of bone marrow. Germline V gene lookup returns CDR1 SGHNT and CDR2 YYREEE (reference sequence). Trimming left V 4 bases short and J 2 bases short, with 15 bases between. CDR3 length: 15 residues. Study results and limitations: The classifier was said to identify cytomegalovirus status with high specificity and sensitivity. Later work found most CMV-associated TCR beta chains apparently HLA-restricted. Earlier findings revealed that most TCR beta V segments proved productive either about 90% or about 30% of the time.

This PCR relied on a set of 60 Vbeta primers and 13 Jbeta primers. Libraries were prepared by immunoSEQ multiplex PCR; TCRdb keeps only in-frame clonotypes and omits some of them. The listing records roughly 53,000 clones. Sequenced sample: PBMCs. This clonotype originated in a female donor in good health and CMV-seronegative. This chain connects TRBV5-4 to TRBJ1-1; D is ambiguous. As DNA, the CDR3 is TGTGCCAGCAGCCCTAAAGGGAGCTCAAACACTGAAGCTTTCTTT. Amino acid sequence: CASSPKGSSNTEAFF.